One sample yielded the 18 T cell receptor beta chains listed below, sequenced in a study of blood T cell repertoires in COVID-19. Clones were sequenced by immunoSEQ multiplex PCR, and TCRdb holds only the in-frame ones, with some missing. The sample yields roughly 230,000 clones, roughly 89% seen once. Sequences were obtained from peripheral blood. All receptors derive from a woman between 35 and 50 years old who had recovered from COVID-19.

In nucleotides, the CDR3 is TGCGCCAGCAGCTTGACGGGGGAGAACACCGGGGAGCTGTTTTTT. Its translation: CASSLTGENTGELFF. This sequence joins TRBV5-1 and TRBJ2-2; D might be TRBD2 (6 bases). The CDR3 loop spans 15 amino acids. Germline-derived CDR1 and CDR2 are SGHRS and YFSETQ. V was clipped by 1 base and J by 1 base, with 8 bases between them.

The V gene is TRBV28, the J gene TRBJ1-1, with D perhaps TRBD1 (5 bases). The V and J ends lost 4 bases and 1 base respectively, with 16 bases between them. The germline V gene has CDR1 MDHEN and CDR2 SYDVKM. The CDR3 runs 16 residues. This chain's CDR3 is CASSYPAWGENTEAFF. CDR3 DNA sequence: TGTGCCAGCAGTTACCCAGCATGGGGGGAGAACACTGAAGCTTTCTTT.

CDR3 sequence (DNA): TGTGCCACCAGTGATTCTGGGACATCTAACTATGGCTACACCTTC. Its protein is CATSDSGTSNYGYTF. The rearrangement joins TRBV24-1 to TRBJ1-2, with D perhaps TRBD1 (6 bases). Deletions cut 2 bases from V and 0 bases from J, with 9 bases between. Germline V CDR1 and CDR2: KGHDR, SFDVKD. The CDR3 runs 15 residues.

The table lists this clone with a few counts. This rearrangement joins TRBV5-1 to TRBJ1-1; D possibly corresponds to TRBD1 (5 bases). Germline V gene sequence: CDR1 SGHRS, CDR2 YFSETQ. The CDR3 is 13 residues long. With 2 bases removed from V and 4 bases from J, the gap between germline ends came to 9 bases. CDR3 bases: TGCGCCAGCAGCTTAGGGGAGGGCACTGAAGCTTTCTTT. It translates to CASSLGEGTEAFF.

This clone was counted once. This rearrangement joins TRBV15 to TRBJ2-1; no firm D call. Trimming took off 3 bases at V and 7 bases at J, with 7 bases between the two ends. From germline, CDR1 is LNHNV and CDR2 YYDKDF (reference sequence). This CDR3 region has 12 residues. The DNA for the CDR3 is TGTGCCACCAGCAGGGCAGCGAATGAGCAGTTCTTC. Translating gives CATSRAANEQFF.

The chain is built from TRBV5-1 and TRBJ1-6; D is uncertain. V was clipped by 0 bases and J by 6 bases, with 16 bases between them. CDR1 is SGHRS and CDR2 is YFSETQ in the germline V gene. The CDR3 totals 17 residues. The CDR3 spells CASSLGVPNRGNSPLHF. The CDR3 region has the DNA TGCGCCAGCAGCTTGGGTGTCCCTAACCGAGGTAATTCACCCCTCCACTTT. The whole variable domain, filled in from reference TRBV5-1 and TRBJ1-6, reads KAGVTQTPRYLIKTRGQQVTLSCSPISGHRSVSWYQQTPGQGLQFLFEYFSETQRNKGNFPGRFSGRQFSNSRSEMNVSTLELGDSALYLCASSLGVPNRGNSPLHFGNGTRLTVT.

V is TRBV18 and J is TRBJ1-1, with no clear D. The V end lost 3 bases, the J end lost 5 bases, and 13 bases lay between the germline ends. This CDR3 has 14 residues. Germline assignment: CDR1 KGHSH and CDR2 LQKENI. In DNA, the CDR3 is TGTGCCAGCTCACCCAGAGAGGAGCGGACTGAAGCTTTCTTT. Translation gives CASSPREERTEAFF.

The chain employs TRBV5-4 and TRBJ2-1; tentative D call: TRBD1 (6 bases). The CDR3 covers 14 residues. Germline CDR1 SGHNT, CDR2 YYREEE (reference sequence). V gave up 4 bases and J gave up 8 bases, with 16 bases separating them. The CDR3 loop reads CASSHSIKGDEQFF. The CDR3 coding sequence is TGTGCCAGCAGCCACAGTATAAAGGGGGATGAGCAGTTCTTC.

The rearrangement uses TRBV24-1 and TRBJ2-3, with TRBD2 as a possible D gene (6 bases). Germline V lookup: CDR1 KGHDR, CDR2 SFDVKD. The CDR3 has 16 amino acids. V lost 1 base and J lost 1, with 11 bases in between. The CDR3 DNA is TGTGCCACCAGTGATTTCGGGGGTTTCGGCACAGATACGCAGTATTTT. Translated, it gives CATSDFGGFGTDTQYF.

The chain joins TRBV19 to TRBJ2-3; a weak D match, TRBD1 (6 bases). CDR3 length equals 14 residues. V was pared by 4 bases and J by 2 bases, with 10 bases between. Germline values: CDR1 LNHDA, CDR2 SQIVND (reference sequence). The CDR3 sequence is CASSRAGATDTQYF. The CDR3 DNA is TGTGCCAGTAGTAGGGCAGGGGCCACAGATACGCAGTATTTT.

This chain joins TRBV5-6 and TRBJ2-5; 9 bases are shared with TRBD2. The ends lost 2 bases at V and 1 base at J; junction bases unmatched: 0. CDR1 and CDR2 from the germline V gene are SGHDT and YYEEEE. The CDR3 has 14 amino acids. The CDR3 loop reads CASSLAGGQETQYF. The CDR3, as DNA: TGTGCCAGCAGCTTAGCGGGAGGCCAAGAGACCCAGTACTTC.

This clone was recorded once. DNA of the CDR3: TGTGCCAGCAGTTTAGCGGAGAGAAAACTGTTTTTT. Residues: CASSLAERKLFF. This chain connects TRBV12-3 or TRBV12-4 to TRBJ1-4; D gene uncertain. The length of the CDR3 is 12 residues. Trimming removed 0 bases from V and 10 bases from J, with 6 bases in between.

The chain couples TRBV28 to TRBJ1-1; TRBD1 might be the D (6 bases). The CDR3 spans 13 residues. In germline, CDR1 is MDHEN, CDR2 SYDVKM. V dropped 3 bases and J dropped 7 bases, with 12 bases sitting between them. The CDR3 DNA sequence: TGTGCCAGCAGTTTTGGGGGGGCTGGTGAAGCTTTCTTT. Translation: CASSFGGAGEAFF.

This clone was recorded once. The chain is built from TRBV6-6 and TRBJ2-1, with D tentatively TRBD2 (6 bases). The CDR3 loop spans 13 amino acids. V lost 0 bases and J 10 bases, leaving 10 bases between the germline ends. Germline CDR1 and CDR2: MNHNY and SVGAGI (reference sequence). The CDR3 loop reads CASSYSGGWEQFF. In DNA form, the CDR3 reads TGTGCCAGCAGTTACTCGGGGGGTTGGGAGCAGTTCTTC.

This clone has more than one count but fewer than ten. The chain is built from TRBV7-9 and TRBJ2-2; TRBD1 aligns across 7 bases. This CDR3 is 17 amino acids long. V shed 1 base and J 0 bases; nucleotides not matched to a gene: 5. In germline, CDR1 is SEHNR, CDR2 FQNEAQ (reference sequence). The CDR3 sequence is CASSLDLTGSNTGELFF. The DNA of the CDR3 is TGTGCCAGCAGCTTAGACCTGACAGGGTCGAACACCGGGGAGCTGTTTTTT. Looking up the rest from reference TRBV7-9 and TRBJ2-2 gives the full variable domain: DTGVSQNPRHKITKRGQNVTFRCDPISEHNRLYWYRQTLGQGPEFLTYFQNEAQLEKSRLLSDRFSAERPKGSFSTLEIQRTEQGDSAMYLCASSLDLTGSNTGELFFGEGSRLTVL.

The chain combines TRBV7-6 with TRBJ2-5; 7 positions agree with TRBD1. Trimming cost V 3 bases and J 4 bases; bases outside gene matches: 2. The CDR3 length is 13 residues. The germline CDR1 and CDR2 sequences are SGHVS and FNYEAQ. The CDR3 protein is CASSLGQRETQYF. For the CDR3, the DNA is TGTGCCAGCAGCTTGGGACAGAGAGAGACCCAGTACTTC.

The chain recombines TRBV30 with TRBJ2-6; no reliable D call. This CDR3 contains 13 residues. Looked up from germline, CDR1 is GTSNPN and CDR2 is SVGIG (reference sequence). V was clipped by 1 base and J by 3 bases, with 4 bases between them. The CDR3 sequence: CAWSGGGANVLTF. The CDR3 bases are TGTGCCTGGAGTGGAGGTGGGGCCAACGTCCTGACTTTC.

This chain links TRBV5-4 with TRBJ2-7; D not certain. The V gene lost 4 bases and the J gene lost 5 bases, with 19 bases spanning the gap. Germline V gene lookup returns CDR1 SGHNT and CDR2 YYREEE (reference sequence). This CDR3 spans 15 amino acids. The DNA for the CDR3 is TGTGCCAGCAGCCCCCCACCGGGTGGTGTGGACGAGCAGTACTTC. Protein sequence: CASSPPPGGVDEQYF. Based on the CDR3 plus reference TRBV5-4 and TRBJ2-7, the full variable domain is ETGVTQSPTHLIKTRGQQVTLRCSSQSGHNTVSWYQQALGQGPQFIFQYYREEENGRGNFPPRFSGLQFPNYSSELNVNALELDDSALYLCASSPPPGGVDEQYFGPGTRLTVT.